Shown below are 28 T cell receptor beta chains from a single sample sequenced in a study of blood T cell repertoires in COVID-19. Libraries were prepared by immunoSEQ multiplex PCR; TCRdb keeps only in-frame clonotypes and omits some of them. The table has around 110,000 clones, approximately 85% seen once. Sequencing used peripheral blood. The receptors shown here come from a man aged 35-49 years with acute or convalescent COVID-19.

The chain combines TRBV20-1 with TRBJ2-1; D not resolved. CDR3 length: 11 residues. Trimming removed 4 bases from V and 2 bases from J, with 3 bases in between. Germline V gene lookup returns CDR1 DFQATT and CDR2 SNEGSKA (reference sequence). The CDR3 DNA follows: TGCAGTGCTACTACCTACAATGAGCAGTTCTTC. This gives the protein CSATTYNEQFF.

The J gene is TRBJ2-5, the V gene TRBV2; D unresolved. The V gene lost 6 bases and the J gene lost 1 base, with 12 bases spanning the gap. Germline V gives CDR1 SNHLY, CDR2 FYNNEI. This CDR3 is built from 14 residues. For the CDR3, the DNA is TGTGCCAGCAGGGAGACGGCCCTCCAAGAGACCCAGTACTTC. Translated, it gives CASRETALQETQYF.

The J gene is TRBJ2-7, the V gene TRBV29-1, with D possibly being TRBD1 (6 bases). The germline gives CDR1 SQVTM, CDR2 ANQGSEA. The V and J ends lost 7 bases and 3 bases respectively, with 13 bases between them. This CDR3 is built from 12 residues. This chain's CDR3 is CSAWTDLYEQYF. CDR3 DNA sequence: TGCAGCGCCTGGACAGATCTCTACGAGCAGTACTTC.

This chain connects TRBV27 to TRBJ1-6; 9 bases align to TRBD1. J gave up 6 bases and V 6 bases, and 9 bases lay outside the gene matches. The CDR3 extends over 16 amino acids. Germline CDR1 is MNHEY and CDR2 is SMNVEV (reference sequence). The CDR3 is CASSQQGAGGNSPLHF. CDR3 nucleotide sequence: TGTGCCAGCAGCCAACAGGGGGCAGGAGGTAATTCACCCCTCCACTTT.

This rearrangement joins TRBV5-1 to TRBJ1-1; D is unresolved. The CDR3 runs 17 residues. The germline CDR1 and CDR2 sequences are SGHRS and YFSETQ. With 0 bases removed from V and 0 bases from J, the gap between germline ends came to 15 bases. CDR3 sequence: CASSLAGSVWVNTEAFF. The CDR3 bases are TGCGCCAGCAGCTTGGCGGGATCGGTCTGGGTGAACACTGAAGCTTTCTTT.

V and J are TRBV5-1 and TRBJ1-2; D is possibly TRBD1 (6 bases). The CDR3 is made up of 14 amino acids. Between the trimmed V and J ends, which lost 4 bases and 8 bases, there was a span of 18 bases. Germline-derived CDR1 and CDR2 are SGHRS and YFSETQ. CDR3 sequence: CASSPDRGARGYTF. The CDR3 DNA reads TGCGCCAGCAGCCCGGATCGGGGGGCTCGCGGCTACACCTTC.

J is TRBJ2-1 and V is TRBV2; 7 bases are shared with TRBD2. The J segment lost 9 bases and the V segment lost 4 bases, leaving 12 bases of the junction unmatched. The CDR3 spans 15 residues. Per the germline V gene, CDR1 is SNHLY and CDR2 is FYNNEI. CDR3 bases: TGTGCCAGCAGTGGGTATTGGACTAGAGGGCGTGAGCAGTTCTTC. Residues: CASSGYWTRGREQFF. The full variable domain, rest sourced from reference TRBV2 and TRBJ2-1, is EPEVTQTPSHQVTQMGQEVILRCVPISNHLYFYWYRQILGQKVEFLVSFYNNEISEKSEIFDDQFSVERPDGSNFTLKIRSTKLEDSAMYFCASSGYWTRGREQFFGPGTRLTVL.

V usage is TRBV27 and J usage is TRBJ1-4; D gene unclear. The CDR3 consists of 15 residues. The V end lost 5 bases, the J end lost 5 bases, and 15 bases lay between the germline ends. From germline, CDR1 is MNHEY and CDR2 SMNVEV (reference sequence). CDR3 region: CASSPPWLRNEKLFF. The CDR3 DNA reads TGTGCCAGCAGTCCCCCCTGGCTCCGAAATGAAAAACTGTTTTTT.

This sequence joins TRBV18 and TRBJ1-2; TRBD1 is a possible D gene (6 bases). Germline loops: CDR1 KGHSH, CDR2 LQKENI. The length of the CDR3 is 14 residues. V dropped 3 bases and J dropped 8 bases, with 16 bases sitting between them. Here the CDR3 reads CASSPAVRGVGYTF. The DNA of the CDR3 is TGTGCCAGCTCACCGGCCGTCAGGGGAGTAGGCTACACCTTC.

The chain combines TRBV27 with TRBJ2-1, with 7 bases identical to TRBD2. J lost 3 bases, V lost 6 bases, and 8 bases had no gene match. Germline CDR1 is MNHEY and CDR2 is SMNVEV (reference sequence). The CDR3 has 15 amino acids. The CDR3 sequence is CASSQPSGVYNEQFF. The CDR3 DNA follows: TGTGCCAGCAGCCAACCAAGCGGGGTCTACAATGAGCAGTTCTTC.

The chain has TRBV19 and TRBJ1-2; D ambiguous. Germline V gives CDR1 LNHDA, CDR2 SQIVND (reference sequence). The CDR3 loop spans 12 amino acids. Trimming cost V 5 bases and J 5 bases, with 9 bases left between them. This chain's CDR3 is CASSQLVYGYTF. The CDR3 region has the DNA TGTGCCAGTAGTCAACTCGTTTATGGCTACACCTTC. The full variable domain, with the rest looked up from reference TRBV19 and TRBJ1-2, is DGGITQSPKYLFRKEGQNVTLSCEQNLNHDAMYWYRQDPGQGLRLIYYSQIVNDFQKGDIAEGYSVSREKKESFPLTVTSAQKNPTAFYLCASSQLVYGYTFGSGTRLTVV.

J is TRBJ2-3 and V is TRBV7-9; 9 bases are a match to TRBD1. From germline, CDR1 is SEHNR and CDR2 FQNEAQ (reference sequence). The junction had 2 bases not matched to a gene; V was cut back by 3 bases and J by 4 bases. The CDR3 extends over 14 amino acids. CDR3 in DNA: TGTGCCAGCAGCTTGACAGGGGGGGCAGATACGCAGTATTTT. Encoded protein: CASSLTGGADTQYF. Looking up the rest from reference TRBV7-9 and TRBJ2-3 gives the full variable domain: DTGVSQNPRHKITKRGQNVTFRCDPISEHNRLYWYRQTLGQGPEFLTYFQNEAQLEKSRLLSDRFSAERPKGSFSTLEIQRTEQGDSAMYLCASSLTGGADTQYFGPGTRLTVL.

This clone was found once. V is TRBV6-5 and J is TRBJ1-6; no reliable D call. The CDR3 loop spans 14 amino acids. Trimming removed 7 bases at V and 7 bases at J, with 14 bases between. Germline loops: CDR1 MNHEY, CDR2 SVGAGI. This CDR3 reads CASKTGSPNSPLHF. The CDR3 bases are TGTGCCAGCAAAACCGGGAGCCCCAATTCACCCCTCCACTTT.

The rearrangement links TRBV11-2 to TRBJ2-3, with TRBD1 as a possible D gene (5 bases). Germline V CDR1 and CDR2: SGHAT, FQNNGV. The CDR3 is 17 residues long. The V gene lost 2 bases and the J gene lost 0 bases, with 15 bases spanning the gap. CDR3 protein: CASSLRQSSVSTDTQYF. In DNA, the CDR3 is TGTGCCAGCAGCTTAAGACAGTCCTCTGTTAGCACAGATACGCAGTATTTT.

This chain uses TRBV27 with TRBJ2-7; D is possibly TRBD2 (6 bases). The CDR3 has 14 residues. Germline assignment: CDR1 MNHEY and CDR2 SMNVEV (reference sequence). V shed 3 bases and J shed 8 bases, with 17 bases lying between them. DNA of the CDR3: TGTGCCAGCAGTTTCCAGCAGTCAAGCGGGCAGCAGTACTTC. Amino acid sequence: CASSFQQSSGQQYF.

V and J are TRBV3-1 (or the pseudogene TRBV3-2) and TRBJ1-4, with 7 bases lining up with TRBD1. V shed 3 bases, J shed 8 bases, and the junction held 9 bases outside the gene matches. Germline values: CDR1 LGHDT, CDR2 YNNKEL (reference sequence). CDR3 size: 15 residues. The CDR3 DNA reads as TGTGCCAGCAGCCACCTTAGACAGGGCCGGGAAAAACTGTTTTTT. Translation: CASSHLRQGREKLFF.

Remarks on this clone: A much larger clone sits a single nucleotide away, making a read error possible. Within the sample, other DNA sequences also encode this same CDR3. The chain uses TRBV6-6 and TRBJ2-1; D is possibly TRBD2 (5 bases). The CDR3 runs 14 residues. Trimming shortened V by 0 bases and J by 4 bases, and 7 bases separated the two germline ends. CDR1 is MNHNY and CDR2 is SVGAGI in the germline V gene (reference sequence). In DNA, the CDR3 is TGTGCCAGCAGTTACTCGAGGGTTTACAATGAGCAGTTCTTC. Translation: CASSYSRVYNEQFF.

V is TRBV12-3 or TRBV12-4 and J is TRBJ1-2, with no clear D. CDR3 length equals 12 residues. V was trimmed by 1 base and J by 13 bases, leaving 13 bases between them. The CDR3 DNA is TGTGCCAGCAGTTTAGTGAGGTTTGGTCCCACCTTC. Amino acid sequence: CASSLVRFGPTF.

The chain combines TRBV6-2 or TRBV6-3 with TRBJ1-2; tentative D call: TRBD1 (5 bases). The CDR3 runs to 13 residues. CDR1 and CDR2 (germline): MNHEY, SVGEGT. Trimming shortened V by 0 bases and J by 7 bases, and 9 bases separated the two germline ends. The CDR3 region has the DNA TGTGCCAGCAGTTACTCGGTCAGGGCTGGCTACACCTTC. It is translated as CASSYSVRAGYTF.

J is TRBJ2-5 and V is TRBV5-1, with D perhaps TRBD2 (5 bases). Trimming removed 0 bases from V and 4 bases from J, with 7 bases in between. The CDR3 is 13 amino acids. CDR1 and CDR2 from the germline V gene are SGHRS and YFSETQ. CDR3 nucleotides: TGCGCCAGCAGCTTGGGGGCGGGAGAGACCCAGTACTTC. Its translation: CASSLGAGETQYF.

The chain couples TRBV5-1 to TRBJ1-1; D remains ambiguous. CDR3 length: 14 amino acids. Germline V lookup: CDR1 SGHRS, CDR2 YFSETQ. V lost 3 bases and J lost 1, with 10 bases in between. In nucleotides, the CDR3 is TGCGCCAGCAGCTACCGGGATTCGAACACTGAAGCTTTCTTT. It encodes CASSYRDSNTEAFF.

The J gene is TRBJ2-5, the V gene TRBV12-3 or TRBV12-4; 8 positions match TRBD2. Losses at the gene ends were 8 bases for V and 4 bases for J; bases not matched to a gene: 6. The CDR3 loop spans 13 amino acids. In nucleotides, the CDR3 is TGTGCCAGCCGACAAGCGGGGGCAGAGACCCAGTACTTC. Protein product: CASRQAGAETQYF.

The gene calls are TRBV11-2 and TRBJ2-2; 11 positions match TRBD2. This CDR3 has 16 amino acids. The junction had 3 bases not matched to a gene; V was cut back by 5 bases and J by 1 base. Looked up from germline, CDR1 is SGHAT and CDR2 is FQNNGV. DNA of the CDR3: TGTGCCAGCAGCCCCCTAGCGGGAGGGAACACCGGGGAGCTGTTTTTT. Protein product: CASSPLAGGNTGELFF.

This clone was detected once. J is TRBJ2-1 and V is TRBV5-1; 8 bases are a match to TRBD1. This CDR3 spans 16 amino acids. Germline lookup yields CDR1 SGHRS and CDR2 YFSETQ. V was pared by 3 bases and J by 4 bases, with 9 bases of the junction left unmatched. CDR3 sequence reads: CASSYLTGAQYNEQFF. DNA for the CDR3: TGCGCCAGCAGCTATCTGACAGGGGCGCAATACAATGAGCAGTTCTTC. Complete variable domain (other parts from reference TRBV5-1 and TRBJ2-1): KAGVTQTPRYLIKTRGQQVTLSCSPISGHRSVSWYQQTPGQGLQFLFEYFSETQRNKGNFPGRFSGRQFSNSRSEMNVSTLELGDSALYLCASSYLTGAQYNEQFFGPGTRLTVL.

This chain's CDR3 is CASSLRGVNNSPLHF. The DNA of the CDR3 is TGTGCCAGCAGTTTACGGGGGGTGAATAATTCACCCCTCCACTTT. V gene TRBV28 combines with J gene TRBJ1-6, with D possibly matching TRBD1 (5 bases). In germline, CDR1 is MDHEN, CDR2 SYDVKM. The V end lost 2 bases, the J end lost 5 bases, and 10 bases lay between the germline ends. The CDR3 runs 15 residues.

The chain is built from TRBV5-1 and TRBJ2-2, with 8 bases identical to TRBD1. The ends lost 4 bases at V and 4 bases at J; junction bases unmatched: 6. CDR3 size: 15 residues. Germline CDR1 reads SGHRS; CDR2 reads YFSETQ. The CDR3 nucleotides read TGCGCCAGCAGCCCCAGGGGGCCGAGCACCGGGGAGCTGTTTTTT. Translation: CASSPRGPSTGELFF.

The chain carries TRBV6-6 and TRBJ2-1; the D gene is possibly TRBD1 (6 bases). CDR1 MNHNY and CDR2 SVGAGI come from the germline V gene (reference sequence). Trimming stripped 8 bases from V and 4 bases from J, with 9 bases between. The CDR3 contains 12 residues. The CDR3 bases are TGTGCCAGCCAGGGGTGGTACAATGAGCAGTTCTTC. Its protein product is CASQGWYNEQFF.

V usage is TRBV6-5 and J usage is TRBJ2-5; D is possibly TRBD2 (5 bases). Trimming pared 6 bases from V and 5 bases from J, leaving 19 bases between. The germline CDR1 and CDR2 sequences are MNHEY and SVGAGI. The CDR3 extends over 15 amino acids. CDR3 residues: CASSPGSRPRETQYF. The DNA of the CDR3 is TGTGCCAGCAGCCCGGGATCCCGGCCAAGGGAGACCCAGTACTTC.